Listed here are 26 T cell receptor beta chains from one sample, sequenced in a study of cytomegalovirus exposure and HLA in healthy donors. PCR employed 60 Vbeta and 13 Jbeta primers. Only in-frame clones appear in the TCRdb table, and some are missing; sequencing was by immunoSEQ multiplex PCR. The sample lists about 110,000 clones, more than 60% seen once, with around 6.6% in the top ten. Input material: PBMCs. The origin of the receptors is a man aged 25 to 45 in good health and CMV-seropositive.

This chain joins TRBV12-1 and TRBJ1-1. TRBV12-1 is a pseudogene locus. The CDR3 length is 17 residues. The CDR3 DNA is TGTGCCAGCACCATCGATAGGGCAGGGCGGAGGGTCACTGAAGCTTTCTTT. Its protein is CASTIDRAGRRVTEAFF.

The chain employs TRBV30 and TRBJ2-3; 12 bases map to TRBD2. The trim removed 7 bases at V and 5 bases at J, leaving 7 bases unmatched. This CDR3 contains 14 residues. Germline CDR1 GTSNPN, CDR2 SVGIG (reference sequence). The CDR3 here is CASKLAGGLDTQYF. In nucleotides, the CDR3 is TGTGCCTCCAAACTAGCGGGGGGCCTAGATACGCAGTATTTT.

The chain joins TRBV2 to TRBJ2-3; 13 nucleotides align to TRBD2. The CDR3 sequence is 15 residues long. V shed 6 bases and J 6 bases; nucleotides not matched to a gene: 6. The germline V gene encodes CDR1 SNHLY and CDR2 FYNNEI. CDR3 amino acids: CASSGTSGVGDTQYF. CDR3 bases: TGTGCCAGCAGCGGGACTAGCGGGGTTGGGGATACGCAGTATTTT.

This clone came up a few times. This chain uses TRBV2 with TRBJ2-3; a possible D gene is TRBD2 (7 bases). Trimming pared 3 bases from V and 4 bases from J, leaving 17 bases between. The CDR3 is made up of 16 amino acids. Germline V gene sequence: CDR1 SNHLY, CDR2 FYNNEI. CDR3 DNA sequence: TGTGCCAGCAGTGATATTAAGGGGGGGCGGGCAGATACGCAGTATTTT. Translated, it gives CASSDIKGGRADTQYF.

This clone was counted at least ten times. This chain connects TRBV4-2 to TRBJ1-6, with 7 positions matching TRBD1. V shed 3 bases and J 6 bases; nucleotides not matched to a gene: 11. The CDR3 runs to 17 residues. The germline V gene encodes CDR1 LGHNA and CDR2 YNFKEQ. The CDR3 region has the DNA TGTGCCAGCAGCCATCCCCCCGGGACAGTAACTAATTCACCCCTCCACTTT. It is translated as CASSHPPGTVTNSPLHF.

The genes are TRBV19 and TRBJ1-1; a possible D gene is TRBD1 (6 bases). CDR1 LNHDA and CDR2 SQIVND come from the germline V gene (reference sequence). V dropped 5 bases and J dropped 0 bases, with 16 bases sitting between them. The CDR3 length is 16 residues. CDR3 residues: CASSSGVKTMNTEAFF. The DNA for the CDR3 is TGTGCCAGTAGTTCAGGGGTCAAAACGATGAACACTGAAGCTTTCTTT.

The chain employs TRBV5-1 and TRBJ2-6; no clear D. There are 17 residues in the CDR3. V was clipped by 4 bases and J by 1 base, with 15 bases between them. CDR1 is SGHRS and CDR2 is YFSETQ in the germline V gene. CDR3 coding DNA: TGCGCCAGCAGCCCGAACCCAGTTATGTCTGGGGCCAACGTCCTGACTTTC. Translating it yields CASSPNPVMSGANVLTF.

The chain couples TRBV13 to TRBJ2-7, with a possible D match to TRBD2 (5 bases). CDR3 size: 12 residues. Between the trimmed V and J ends, which lost 4 bases and 6 bases, there was a span of 10 bases. From germline, CDR1 is PRHDT and CDR2 FYEKMQ (reference sequence). CDR3: CASSSPRGEQYF. CDR3 nucleotide sequence: TGTGCCAGCAGCTCCCCCCGGGGCGAGCAGTACTTC.

This clone was found a few times. This sequence joins TRBV5-1 and TRBJ2-7; no reliable D call. The CDR3 loop spans 14 amino acids. The V gene's germline CDR1 is SGHRS and CDR2 YFSETQ. V lost 0 bases and J lost 1, with 8 bases in between. CDR3 sequence reads: CASSLEPGSYEQYF. The CDR3 DNA is TGCGCCAGCAGCTTGGAACCCGGTTCCTACGAGCAGTACTTC.

V usage is TRBV19 and J usage is TRBJ1-2; D call uncertain. The CDR3 contains 13 residues. V lost 6 bases, J lost 4 bases, and 12 bases lay in between. Germline V CDR1 and CDR2: LNHDA, SQIVND (reference sequence). CDR3 loop: CASRAGRLYGYTF. In DNA, the CDR3 is TGTGCCAGTAGGGCGGGCCGACTCTATGGCTACACCTTC.

The chain combines TRBV2 with TRBJ2-1; the match to TRBD2 covers 7 bases. The ends lost 5 bases at V and 8 bases at J; junction bases unmatched: 9. The CDR3 is made up of 14 amino acids. Germline CDR1 is SNHLY and CDR2 is FYNNEI. The CDR3 bases are TGTGCCAGCAGTAATCCCGGAACTAGCGATGAGCAGTTCTTC. Translation: CASSNPGTSDEQFF.

This chain joins TRBV6-1 and TRBJ2-2, with unresolved D. This CDR3 spans 15 amino acids. The germline V and J ends were trimmed by 7 bases and 3 bases, with 15 bases remaining between them. Germline CDR1 and CDR2: MNHNS and SASEGT. CDR3 protein: CASTRRVRDTGELFF. The CDR3 DNA follows: TGTGCCAGCACCCGACGGGTTCGCGACACCGGGGAGCTGTTTTTT.

This chain uses TRBV10-2 with TRBJ1-5; tentatively, D is TRBD1 (5 bases). Trimming pared 4 bases from V and 1 base from J, leaving 8 bases between. Germline V CDR1 and CDR2: WSHSY, SAAADI. The CDR3 loop spans 14 amino acids. CDR3 loop: CASSAGGSNQPQHF. For the CDR3, the DNA is TGCGCCAGCAGTGCCGGGGGGAGCAATCAGCCCCAGCATTTT.

The chain joins TRBV5-5 to TRBJ2-7, with TRBD1 matching 9 bases. The CDR3 has 15 residues. The germline V gene has CDR1 SGHKS and CDR2 YYEKEE (reference sequence). Trimming at V came to 6 bases and at J to 6 bases, leaving 13 bases not matched to a gene. Here the CDR3 reads CASTRSGTGLAEQYF. In nucleotides, the CDR3 is TGTGCCAGCACCCGGTCCGGGACAGGGTTGGCCGAGCAGTACTTC. The full variable domain, in which reference TRBV5-5 and TRBJ2-7 provide the parts outside the CDR3, is DAGVTQSPTHLIKTRGQQVTLRCSPISGHKSVSWYQQVLGQGPQFIFQYYEKEERGRGNFPDRFSARQFPNYSSELNVNALLLGDSALYLCASTRSGTGLAEQYFGPGTRLTVT.

The V gene is TRBV10-2, the J gene TRBJ1-3, with D unclear. The CDR3 sequence is 11 residues long. CDR1 WSHSY and CDR2 SAAADI come from the germline V gene. V was trimmed by 8 bases and J by 3 bases, leaving 5 bases between them. Here the CDR3 DNA reads TGCGCCAGCTTTAATGGAAACACCATATATTTT. Protein: CASFNGNTIYF.

J is TRBJ1-2 and V is TRBV25-1; a weak D match, TRBD1 (5 bases). The CDR3 consists of 15 residues. V lost 4 bases and J 4 bases, leaving 16 bases between the germline ends. Germline loops: CDR1 MGHDK, CDR2 SYGVNS. The CDR3 nucleotides are TGTGCCAGCAGTGGAGCGGGGGTTGACGGCTATGGCTACACCTTC. Protein product: CASSGAGVDGYGYTF.

V is TRBV11-3 and J is TRBJ2-7; TRBD1 aligns across 9 bases. Germline V CDR1 and CDR2: SGHNT, YENEEA. CDR3 length: 15 residues. V was clipped by 0 bases and J by 4 bases; unmatched bases: 4. In nucleotides, the CDR3 is TGTGCCAGCAGCTTAGACTTGGGACAGGGTTACGAGCAGTACTTC. It is translated as CASSLDLGQGYEQYF.

V and J are TRBV5-1 and TRBJ1-2; the D gene is possibly TRBD1 (5 bases). The germline CDR1 and CDR2 sequences are SGHRS and YFSETQ. Trimming took off 2 bases at V and 3 bases at J, with 11 bases between the two ends. This CDR3 comprises 14 residues. The CDR3 DNA is TGCGCCAGCAGCTTAGACAGTGACGACTATGGCTACACCTTC. It codes for CASSLDSDDYGYTF.

This clone was recorded a few times. The chain combines TRBV4-3 with TRBJ1-1; D may be TRBD1 (5 bases). This CDR3 has 15 residues. Germline CDR1 is LGHNA and CDR2 is YSLEER. The V end was cut by 0 bases, the J end by 2 bases, with 10 bases between. The CDR3 nucleotides read TGCGCCAGCAGCCAAGACCCAGGGATCAACACTGAAGCTTTCTTT. Translation: CASSQDPGINTEAFF.

The chain combines TRBV7-2 with TRBJ2-7; 11 bases fit TRBD2. Germline V gene sequence: CDR1 SGHTA, CDR2 FQGNSA. This CDR3 comprises 15 residues. Losses at the gene ends were 6 bases for V and 0 bases for J; bases not matched to a gene: 4. CDR3 region: CASSHSGGASYEQYF. The DNA of the CDR3 is TGTGCCAGCAGTCATAGCGGGGGGGCCTCCTACGAGCAGTACTTC.

The rearrangement links TRBV2 to TRBJ1-1; 8 bases map to TRBD1. CDR1 is SNHLY and CDR2 is FYNNEI in the germline V gene. The junction had 12 bases not matched to a gene; V was cut back by 8 bases and J by 1 base. This CDR3 has 16 residues. CDR3 sequence: CASHLSLGQGNTEAFF. In DNA, the CDR3 is TGTGCCAGCCACCTCTCCCTAGGACAGGGGAACACTGAAGCTTTCTTT.

The chain recombines TRBV28 with TRBJ1-6; TRBD1 matches at 7 bases. V gave up 6 bases and J gave up 4 bases; unmatched junction bases: 9. This CDR3 has 16 amino acids. Germline loops: CDR1 MDHEN, CDR2 SYDVKM. For the CDR3, the DNA is TGTGCCAGCAGCCCCCCCAGGGACAGTTATAATTCACCCCTCCACTTT. Residues: CASSPPRDSYNSPLHF.

This clone has just a few counts. The rearrangement links TRBV15 to TRBJ1-4; TRBD1 matches at 7 bases. The length of the CDR3 is 16 residues. The germline V gene encodes CDR1 LNHNV and CDR2 YYDKDF (reference sequence). V dropped 2 bases and J dropped 0; count of bases not matched to a gene: 3. CDR3 in DNA: TGTGCCACCAGCAGATGGGACAGTGCAACTAATGAAAAACTGTTTTTT. Protein sequence: CATSRWDSATNEKLFF.

The count of this clone is one. Sequence at one end of the junction differs from germline and may be a read error. The genes are TRBV7-7 and TRBJ2-5; 14 positions agree with TRBD2. Germline CDR1 is SSHAT and CDR2 is FNYEAQ (reference sequence). The CDR3 consists of 17 residues. CDR3 coding DNA: TGTGCTAGCAGCTTTGGACTAGCGGGGGGAGGGCAAGAGACCCAGTACTTC. It yields the protein CASSFGLAGGGQETQYF.

The V gene is TRBV6-5, the J gene TRBJ1-1; no definite D call. The length of the CDR3 is 15 residues. Trimming removed 0 bases at V and 5 bases at J, with 13 bases between. Per the germline V gene, CDR1 is MNHEY and CDR2 is SVGAGI. In nucleotides, the CDR3 is TGTGCCAGCAGTTACTCGATTGACTCGAGAACTGAAGCTTTCTTT. It encodes CASSYSIDSRTEAFF.

This chain uses TRBV21-1 with TRBJ2-5; the table's D call of TRBD2 was not tested on the DNA. The end of the DNA is better explained by TRBJ2-7, so the J call may be wrong. TRBV21-1 is a recognized pseudogene. The CDR3 totals 17 residues. The DNA for the CDR3 is TGTGCCAGCAGCAATGGGGTAGCGGGGGGCCTTGGTTACGAGCAGTACTTC. Protein product: CASSNGVAGGLGYEQYF.